This section outlines one TCR beta chain sequence together with its context. Its specificity is unknown. V lost 6 bases, J lost 2 bases, and 17 bases lay in between. The CDR3 runs to 15 residues. Germline loops: CDR1 SGHTA, CDR2 FQGNSA. The data were taken from a study of T cell repertoires in cytomegalovirus infection. Via MiXCR, TCRdb re-called the reads, giving one row per CDR3 protein. This sample has about 110,000 distinct CDR3 sequences, with 10% found just once. The chain has TRBV7-2 and TRBJ2-7; either TRBD1 or TRBD2 may fit D (6 bases each). The TCR originated in a human donor in good health (CMV status not recorded). Some clones in this sample may be carry-over from other donors' samples. The sample comprised PBMCs, sequenced either directly or after in vitro stimulation (not recorded which). The CDR3 bases are TGTGCCAGCAGTCACTGGGAGGCAGGGGCCTACGAGCAGTACTTC. This translates into CASSHWEAGAYEQYF.